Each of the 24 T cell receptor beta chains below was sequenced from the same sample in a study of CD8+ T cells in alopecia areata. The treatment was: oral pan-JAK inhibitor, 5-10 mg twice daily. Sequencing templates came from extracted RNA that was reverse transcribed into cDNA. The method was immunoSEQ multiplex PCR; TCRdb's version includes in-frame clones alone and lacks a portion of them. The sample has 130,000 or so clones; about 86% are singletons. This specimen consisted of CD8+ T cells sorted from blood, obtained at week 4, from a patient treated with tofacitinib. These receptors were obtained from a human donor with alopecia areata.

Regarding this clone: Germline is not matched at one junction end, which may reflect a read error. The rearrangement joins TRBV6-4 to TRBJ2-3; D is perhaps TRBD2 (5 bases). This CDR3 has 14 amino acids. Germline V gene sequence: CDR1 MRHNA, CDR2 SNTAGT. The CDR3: CASSYSTITDTQYF. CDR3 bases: TGTGCCAGCAGTTACTCGACTATCACAGATACGCAGTATTTT.

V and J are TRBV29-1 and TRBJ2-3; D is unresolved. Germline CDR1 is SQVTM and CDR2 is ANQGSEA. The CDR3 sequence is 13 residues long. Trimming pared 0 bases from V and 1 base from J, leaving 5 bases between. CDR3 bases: TGCAGCGTTGAAGATCAAGGCACAGATACGCAGTATTTT. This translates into CSVEDQGTDTQYF.

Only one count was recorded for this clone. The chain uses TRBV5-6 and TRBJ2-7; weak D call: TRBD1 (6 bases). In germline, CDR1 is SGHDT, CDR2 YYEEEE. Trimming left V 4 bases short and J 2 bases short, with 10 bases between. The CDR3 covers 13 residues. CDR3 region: CASSHGQPYEQYF. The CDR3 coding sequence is TGTGCCAGCAGCCACGGACAGCCCTACGAGCAGTACTTC.

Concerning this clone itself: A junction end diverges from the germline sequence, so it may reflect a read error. CDR3 protein: CASSPLRTDAQYF. Here the CDR3 DNA reads TGTGCCAGCAGCCCCCTTCGCACAGATGCGCAGTATTTT. The J gene is TRBJ2-3, the V gene TRBV14, with no clear D. CDR3 length: 13 residues. Germline V gene data show CDR1 as SGHDN and CDR2 as FVKESK.

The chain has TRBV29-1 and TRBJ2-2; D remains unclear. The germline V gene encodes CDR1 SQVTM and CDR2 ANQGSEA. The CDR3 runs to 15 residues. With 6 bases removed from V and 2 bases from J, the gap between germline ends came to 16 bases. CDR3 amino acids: CSVPTPGTNTGELFF. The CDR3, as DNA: TGCAGCGTCCCGACACCAGGCACAAACACCGGGGAGCTGTTTTTT.

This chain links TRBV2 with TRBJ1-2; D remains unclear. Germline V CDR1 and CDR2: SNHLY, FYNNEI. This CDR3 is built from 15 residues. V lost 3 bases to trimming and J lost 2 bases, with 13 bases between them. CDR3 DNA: TGTGCCAGCAGTGAGGATATTTGGGAGAACTATGGCTACACCTTC. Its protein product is CASSEDIWENYGYTF. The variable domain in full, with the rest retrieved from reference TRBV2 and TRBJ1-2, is EPEVTQTPSHQVTQMGQEVILRCVPISNHLYFYWYRQILGQKVEFLVSFYNNEISEKSEIFDDQFSVERPDGSNFTLKIRSTKLEDSAMYFCASSEDIWENYGYTFGSGTRLTVV.

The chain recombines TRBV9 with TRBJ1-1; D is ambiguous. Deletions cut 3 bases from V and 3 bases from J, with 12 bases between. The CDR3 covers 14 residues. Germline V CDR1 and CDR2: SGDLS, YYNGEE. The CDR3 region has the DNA TGTGCCAGCAGCGCTGAGAGATCCTACACTGAAGCTTTCTTT. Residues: CASSAERSYTEAFF.

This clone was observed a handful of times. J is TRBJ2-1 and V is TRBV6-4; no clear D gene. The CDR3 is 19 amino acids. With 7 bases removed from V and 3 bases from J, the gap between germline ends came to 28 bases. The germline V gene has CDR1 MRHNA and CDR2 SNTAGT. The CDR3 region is CASTRVRGLSACVYNEQFF. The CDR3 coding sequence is TGTGCCAGCACCCGGGTTAGAGGCTTGAGTGCTTGCGTCTACAATGAGCAGTTCTTC.

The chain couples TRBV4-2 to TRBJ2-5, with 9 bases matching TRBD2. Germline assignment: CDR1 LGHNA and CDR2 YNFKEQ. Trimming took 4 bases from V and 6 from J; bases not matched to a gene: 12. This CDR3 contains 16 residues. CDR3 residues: CASSPRVAGAVKTQYF. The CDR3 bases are TGTGCCAGCAGCCCGCGGGTAGCGGGAGCGGTTAAGACCCAGTACTTC.

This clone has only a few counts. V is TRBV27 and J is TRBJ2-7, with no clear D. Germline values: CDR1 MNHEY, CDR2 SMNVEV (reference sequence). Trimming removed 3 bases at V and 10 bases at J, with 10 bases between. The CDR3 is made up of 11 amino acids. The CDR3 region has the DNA TGTGCCAGCAGTTTCCTAGGAATCCAGTACTTC. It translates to CASSFLGIQYF.

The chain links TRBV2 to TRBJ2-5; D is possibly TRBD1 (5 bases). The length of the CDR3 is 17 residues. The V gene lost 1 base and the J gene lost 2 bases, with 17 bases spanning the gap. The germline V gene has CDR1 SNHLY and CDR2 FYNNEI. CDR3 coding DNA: TGTGCCAGCAGTGAAGTCCAGGGCAGGGCAGGACAAGAGACCCAGTACTTC. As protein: CASSEVQGRAGQETQYF.

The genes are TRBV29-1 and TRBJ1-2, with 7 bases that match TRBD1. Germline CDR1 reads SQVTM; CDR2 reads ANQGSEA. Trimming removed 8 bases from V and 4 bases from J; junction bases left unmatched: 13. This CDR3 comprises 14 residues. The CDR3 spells CSTIALTGPYGYTF. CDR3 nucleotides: TGCAGCACAATTGCCCTGACAGGGCCCTATGGCTACACCTTC. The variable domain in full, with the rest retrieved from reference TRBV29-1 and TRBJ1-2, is SAVISQKPSRDICQRGTSLTIQCQVDSQVTMMFWYRQQPGQSLTLIATANQGSEATYESGFVIDKFPISRPNLTFSTLTVSNMSPEDSSIYLCSTIALTGPYGYTFGSGTRLTVV.

The CDR3 DNA follows: TGTGCCAGCAGCATCGGACTAGCGGGCGGCTACGAGCAGTACTTC. Encoded protein: CASSIGLAGGYEQYF. The gene calls are TRBV7-8 and TRBJ2-7, with TRBD2 matching over 11 bases. This CDR3 is built from 15 residues. V shed 5 bases and J 3 bases; nucleotides not matched to a gene: 6. Germline V gives CDR1 SGHVS, CDR2 FQNEAQ.

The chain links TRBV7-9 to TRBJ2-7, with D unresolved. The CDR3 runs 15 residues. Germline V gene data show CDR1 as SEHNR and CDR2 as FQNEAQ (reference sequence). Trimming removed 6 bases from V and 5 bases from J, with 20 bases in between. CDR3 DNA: TGTGCCAGCAGTCCCCGAACCCTTAAGTTAGACGAGCAGTACTTC. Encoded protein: CASSPRTLKLDEQYF.

This CDR3 reads CASSPLTGRNEQYF. The CDR3 nucleotides are TGCGCCAGCAGCCCACTGACAGGGCGAAACGAGCAGTACTTC. The chain recombines TRBV4-1 with TRBJ2-7; 7 bases are a match to TRBD1. Losses at the gene ends were 4 bases for V and 5 bases for J; bases not matched to a gene: 8. Per the germline V gene, CDR1 is MGHRA and CDR2 is YSYEKL. The CDR3 is 14 residues long.

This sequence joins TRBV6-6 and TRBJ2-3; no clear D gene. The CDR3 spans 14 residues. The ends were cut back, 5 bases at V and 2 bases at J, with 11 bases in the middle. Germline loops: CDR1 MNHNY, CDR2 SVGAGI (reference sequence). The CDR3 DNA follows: TGTGCCAGCAGTCTCGGCCTTATCACAGATACGCAGTATTTT. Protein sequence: CASSLGLITDTQYF.

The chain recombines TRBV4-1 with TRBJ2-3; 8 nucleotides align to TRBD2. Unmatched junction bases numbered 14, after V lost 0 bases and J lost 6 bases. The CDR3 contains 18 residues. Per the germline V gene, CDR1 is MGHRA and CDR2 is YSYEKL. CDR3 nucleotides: TGCGCCAGCAGCCAAGATTCGGTTCTAGCGGGCGGTGGGGATACGCAGTATTTT. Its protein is CASSQDSVLAGGGDTQYF.

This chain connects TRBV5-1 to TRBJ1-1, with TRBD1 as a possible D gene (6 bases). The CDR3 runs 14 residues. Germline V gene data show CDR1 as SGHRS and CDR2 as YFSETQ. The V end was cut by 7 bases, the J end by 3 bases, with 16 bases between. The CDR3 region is CASAPGTRDTEAFF. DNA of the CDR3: TGCGCCAGCGCACCCGGGACACGGGACACTGAAGCTTTCTTT.

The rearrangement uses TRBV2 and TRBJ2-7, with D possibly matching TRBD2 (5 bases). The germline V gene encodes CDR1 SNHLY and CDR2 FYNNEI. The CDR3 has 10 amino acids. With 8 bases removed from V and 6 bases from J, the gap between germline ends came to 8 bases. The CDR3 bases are TGTGCCAGCGAGGGCGGCGAGCAGTACTTC. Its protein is CASEGGEQYF. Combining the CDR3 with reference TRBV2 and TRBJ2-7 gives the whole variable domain EPEVTQTPSHQVTQMGQEVILRCVPISNHLYFYWYRQILGQKVEFLVSFYNNEISEKSEIFDDQFSVERPDGSNFTLKIRSTKLEDSAMYFCASEGGEQYFGPGTRLTVT.

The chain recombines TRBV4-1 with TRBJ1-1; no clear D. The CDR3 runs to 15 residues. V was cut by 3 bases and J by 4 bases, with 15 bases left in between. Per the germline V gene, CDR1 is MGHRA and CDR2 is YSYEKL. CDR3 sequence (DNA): TGCGCCAGCAGCCAGCTCGTCGTGGCCGGCACTGAAGCTTTCTTT. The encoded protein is CASSQLVVAGTEAFF.

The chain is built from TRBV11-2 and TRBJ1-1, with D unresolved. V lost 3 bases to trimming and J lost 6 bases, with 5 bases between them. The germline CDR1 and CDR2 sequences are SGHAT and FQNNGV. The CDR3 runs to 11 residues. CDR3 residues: CASSLDPEAFF. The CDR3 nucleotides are TGTGCCAGCAGCTTGGATCCTGAAGCTTTCTTT.

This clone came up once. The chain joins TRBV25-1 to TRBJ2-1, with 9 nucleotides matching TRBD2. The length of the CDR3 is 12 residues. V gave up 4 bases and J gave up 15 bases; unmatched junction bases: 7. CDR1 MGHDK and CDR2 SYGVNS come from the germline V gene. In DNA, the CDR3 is TGTGCCAGCAGTGTGTTAGCGGGAGTTAGGTTCTTC. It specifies CASSVLAGVRFF. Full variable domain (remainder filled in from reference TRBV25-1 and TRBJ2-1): EADIYQTPRYLVIGTGKKITLECSQTMGHDKMYWYQQDPGMELHLIHYSYGVNSTEKGDLSSESTVSRIRTEHFPLTLESARPSHTSQYLCASSVLAGVRFFGPGTRLTVL.

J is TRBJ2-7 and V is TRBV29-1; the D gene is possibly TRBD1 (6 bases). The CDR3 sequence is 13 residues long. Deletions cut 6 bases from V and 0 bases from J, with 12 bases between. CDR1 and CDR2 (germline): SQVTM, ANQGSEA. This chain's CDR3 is CSVFTGSSYEQYF. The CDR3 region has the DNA TGCAGCGTATTCACAGGGAGCTCCTACGAGCAGTACTTC.

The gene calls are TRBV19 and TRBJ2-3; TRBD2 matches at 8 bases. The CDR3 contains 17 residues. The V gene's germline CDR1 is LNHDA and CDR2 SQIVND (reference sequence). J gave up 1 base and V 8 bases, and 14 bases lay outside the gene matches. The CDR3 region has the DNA TGTGCCAGTTCCACCTCTCTCGGAGCGGGGGGCACAGATACGCAGTATTTT. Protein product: CASSTSLGAGGTDTQYF.